One sample yielded the 30 T cell receptor beta chains listed below, sequenced in a study of patients and donors after allogeneic stem cell transplantation. TCRdb independently ran MiXCR on the RT-PCR reads; one entry per CDR3 protein. The table has about 15,000 distinct CDR3 sequences, approximately 25% seen once. Sequenced input: blood, either unsorted or a sorted T cell fraction (not recorded which). All receptors come from a human donor who was either an allogeneic HSCT recipient or a stem cell or donor lymphocyte infusion donor (not recorded which). It is not recorded whose cells these are; they may come from a transplant donor.

This clonotype has only a few counts. The rearrangement uses TRBV15 and TRBJ1-2; a weak D match, TRBD1 (5 bases). Germline V gene data show CDR1 as LNHNV and CDR2 as YYDKDF (reference sequence). Deletions cut 0 bases from V and 2 bases from J, with 13 bases between. The CDR3 extends over 16 amino acids. The CDR3 DNA sequence: TGTGCCACCAGCAGAGATGCGTTGACAGCCAACTATGGCTACACCTTC. It codes for CATSRDALTANYGYTF.

The chain uses TRBV12-3 or TRBV12-4 and TRBJ1-6; D ambiguous. This CDR3 comprises 17 residues. V was shortened by 4 bases and J by 3 bases, with 16 bases between the two germline ends. Here the CDR3 reads CASSSRPRSNYNSPLHF. CDR3 nucleotides: TGTGCCAGCAGTTCCCGTCCCAGGTCAAACTATAATTCACCCCTCCACTTT.

The V and J genes are TRBV5-1 and TRBJ2-7; D call uncertain. Between the trimmed V and J ends, which lost 0 bases and 5 bases, there was a span of 9 bases. Germline CDR1 and CDR2: SGHRS and YFSETQ. The CDR3 extends over 13 amino acids. This CDR3 reads CASSLAPANEQYF. Here the CDR3 DNA reads TGCGCCAGCAGCTTGGCTCCCGCCAACGAGCAGTACTTC. The full variable domain, its missing parts supplied by reference TRBV5-1 and TRBJ2-7, is KAGVTQTPRYLIKTRGQQVTLSCSPISGHRSVSWYQQTPGQGLQFLFEYFSETQRNKGNFPGRFSGRQFSNSRSEMNVSTLELGDSALYLCASSLAPANEQYFGPGTRLTVT.

The genes are TRBV4-3 and TRBJ1-2, with D hard to call. From germline, CDR1 is LGHNA and CDR2 YSLEER. Trimming took off 0 bases at V and 8 bases at J, with 16 bases between the two ends. The CDR3 is 15 amino acids. The CDR3 nucleotides read TGCGCCAGCAGCCAAGATTCCCTTCGGGGTAGAGGCTACACCTTC. Amino acids: CASSQDSLRGRGYTF.

This sequence joins TRBV18 and TRBJ1-2; D not resolved. This CDR3 region has 13 residues. V lost 2 bases and J lost 8, with 12 bases in between. Per germline, CDR1 KGHSH and CDR2 LQKENI. The CDR3 region has the DNA TGTGCCAGCTCACCAGCGAACATCCTCGGCTACACCTTC. It is translated as CASSPANILGYTF.

This rearrangement joins TRBV10-3 to TRBJ1-5, with D possibly TRBD1 on 6 matching bases. V shed 4 bases and J shed 5 bases, with 12 bases lying between them. CDR1 is ENHRY, CDR2 SYGVKD, per germline. This CDR3 is 14 amino acids long. The CDR3 reads CAISVGGAYQPQHF. The CDR3 DNA is TGTGCCATCAGTGTCGGGGGGGCATATCAGCCCCAGCATTTT.

In this sample, this clonotype turned up a few times. V usage is TRBV20-1 and J usage is TRBJ1-1, with 10 bases identical to TRBD1. Trimming at V came to 1 base and at J to 1 base, leaving 12 bases not matched to a gene. The CDR3 has 18 amino acids. CDR1 and CDR2 (germline): DFQATT, SNEGSKA (reference sequence). Here the CDR3 DNA reads TGCAGTGCTAGAGGTATGGACAGGGGGATATTCCCGAACACTGAAGCTTTCTTT. This encodes CSARGMDRGIFPNTEAFF.

The chain links TRBV5-1 to TRBJ2-3, with D possibly being TRBD1 (6 bases). Germline V lookup: CDR1 SGHRS, CDR2 YFSETQ. The V end was cut by 4 bases, the J end by 0 bases, with 12 bases between. The CDR3 totals 15 residues. The CDR3 region has the DNA TGCGCCAGCAGCCCCAGGGGCGTTAGCACAGATACGCAGTATTTT. Its protein product is CASSPRGVSTDTQYF.

This clonotype occurred many times. This sequence joins TRBV18 and TRBJ1-1; no firm D call. The V and J ends lost 5 bases and 0 bases respectively, with 16 bases between them. The CDR3 is 16 residues long. Germline V gene data show CDR1 as KGHSH and CDR2 as LQKENI. The CDR3 region is CASSSSLRSMNTEAFF. As DNA, the CDR3 is TGTGCCAGCTCATCCTCACTCAGGTCCATGAACACTGAAGCTTTCTTT.

This chain connects TRBV7-3 to TRBJ2-1; D is possibly TRBD2 (6 bases). The CDR3 extends over 11 amino acids. The germline V gene encodes CDR1 SGHTA and CDR2 FQGTGA. The V gene lost 5 bases and the J gene lost 8 bases, with 7 bases spanning the gap. The CDR3 region has the DNA TGTGCCAGCAGCGGCGGGGATGAGCAGTTCTTC. Amino acid sequence: CASSGGDEQFF.

This clonotype counts as medium-sized. The J gene is TRBJ1-6, the V gene TRBV7-2, with D uncertain. The CDR3 is 16 residues long. V lost 5 bases and J 9 bases, leaving 20 bases between the germline ends. CDR1 SGHTA and CDR2 FQGNSA come from the germline V gene. DNA of the CDR3: TGTGCCAGCAGCCAAATATCGGGAGGGCTGACTTCACCCCTCCACTTT. It yields the protein CASSQISGGLTSPLHF.

The CDR3 loop is CASSGDRAQLNTEAFF. The CDR3 bases are TGTGCCAGCAGTGGGGACAGGGCCCAGTTGAACACTGAAGCTTTCTTT. The V and J genes are TRBV27 and TRBJ1-1; the match to TRBD1 covers 9 bases. The germline gives CDR1 MNHEY, CDR2 SMNVEV (reference sequence). The CDR3 consists of 16 residues. Trimming at V came to 5 bases and at J to 0 bases, leaving 7 bases not matched to a gene.

The chain recombines TRBV3-1 with TRBJ1-2; 12 bases are shared with TRBD1. CDR1 and CDR2 (germline): LGHDT, YNNKEL (reference sequence). The CDR3 loop spans 15 amino acids. Trimming took 4 bases from V and 0 from J; bases not matched to a gene: 0. CDR3 nucleotide sequence: TGTGCCAGCAGCCGGGACAGGGGGCCTAACTATGGCTACACCTTC. It codes for CASSRDRGPNYGYTF.

This clonotype has a handful of counts. The gene calls are TRBV5-1 and TRBJ1-4, with 8 positions matching TRBD1. Germline assignment: CDR1 SGHRS and CDR2 YFSETQ. Germline trimming cut 1 base from V and 7 bases from J; bases unmatched to any gene: 3. CDR3 size: 14 residues. The CDR3 spells CASSLQGASEKLFF. The CDR3 DNA reads as TGCGCCAGCAGCTTGCAGGGGGCAAGTGAAAAACTGTTTTTT.

This clonotype was counted a single time. This chain's CDR3 is CASSLGPEGAATF. CDR3 nucleotide sequence: TGTGCCAGCAGCTTAGGCCCCGAAGGGGCGGCCACCTTC. The chain couples TRBV7-9 to TRBJ1-2; tentative D call: TRBD1 (5 bases). Looked up from germline, CDR1 is SEHNR and CDR2 is FQNEAQ (reference sequence). This CDR3 has 13 residues. V was cut by 1 base and J by 13 bases, with 16 bases left in between. The full variable domain, with the rest looked up from reference TRBV7-9 and TRBJ1-2, is DTGVSQNPRHKITKRGQNVTFRCDPISEHNRLYWYRQTLGQGPEFLTYFQNEAQLEKSRLLSDRFSAERPKGSFSTLEIQRTEQGDSAMYLCASSLGPEGAATFGSGTRLTVV.

The V and J genes are TRBV2 and TRBJ2-1; D might be TRBD2 (5 bases). CDR3 length equals 13 residues. The germline V gene encodes CDR1 SNHLY and CDR2 FYNNEI. Trimming removed 6 bases at V and 6 bases at J, with 12 bases between. CDR3 DNA: TGTGCCAGCAGCGCCCTAACTAGCAATGAGCAGTTCTTC. Translating gives CASSALTSNEQFF.

The rearrangement joins TRBV20-1 to TRBJ1-2; 9 bases map to TRBD1. After removal of 7 bases from V and 7 bases from J, the junction contained 10 bases not matched to a gene. Germline V gives CDR1 DFQATT, CDR2 SNEGSKA (reference sequence). This CDR3 spans 13 amino acids. CDR3 in amino acids: CSGTGARGGGYTF. CDR3 DNA: TGCAGTGGGACAGGGGCCCGCGGCGGTGGCTACACCTTC.

V is TRBV6-1 and J is TRBJ1-5, with 7 bases matching TRBD1. The length of the CDR3 is 16 residues. Germline assignment: CDR1 MNHNS and CDR2 SASEGT. The J segment lost 1 base and the V segment lost 6 bases, leaving 9 bases of the junction unmatched. This CDR3 reads CASSQDLTGSNQPQHF. The CDR3 DNA is TGTGCCAGCAGCCAAGACTTGACAGGGAGCAATCAGCCCCAGCATTTT.

This clonotype was recorded many times. The chain recombines TRBV20-1 with TRBJ1-5; D ambiguous. The germline V and J ends were trimmed by 3 bases and 0 bases, with 12 bases remaining between them. This CDR3 is built from 15 residues. Germline V gene data show CDR1 as DFQATT and CDR2 as SNEGSKA (reference sequence). The CDR3 here is CSASGQIFSNQPQHF. As DNA, the CDR3 is TGCAGTGCTAGTGGGCAGATCTTTAGCAATCAGCCCCAGCATTTT.

The chain has TRBV5-1 and TRBJ2-5; D perhaps matches TRBD1 (5 bases). Per the germline V gene, CDR1 is SGHRS and CDR2 is YFSETQ. V gave up 2 bases and J gave up 0 bases, with 8 bases separating them. There are 14 residues in the CDR3. The chain's CDR3 is CASSFNRNQETQYF. CDR3 sequence (DNA): TGCGCCAGCAGCTTTAACAGGAACCAAGAGACCCAGTACTTC.

V gene TRBV20-1 combines with J gene TRBJ1-5; 8 bases are shared with TRBD1. Trimming removed 1 base from V and 2 bases from J; junction bases left unmatched: 1. The length of the CDR3 is 14 residues. The germline gives CDR1 DFQATT, CDR2 SNEGSKA (reference sequence). Here the CDR3 DNA reads TGCAGTGCTAGAGCAGGGGGCGGCAATCAGCCCCAGCATTTT. It specifies CSARAGGGNQPQHF.

The table lists this clonotype with many counts. V usage is TRBV4-2 and J usage is TRBJ1-6, with 8 bases that match TRBD1. The CDR3 extends over 15 amino acids. The V segment lost 1 base and the J segment 6 bases; nucleotides outside the gene matches: 2. Per germline, CDR1 LGHNA and CDR2 YNFKEQ. CDR3 amino acids: CASSQGDRSNSPLHF. CDR3 in DNA: TGTGCCAGCAGCCAAGGGGACAGGAGTAATTCACCCCTCCACTTT.

This clonotype was recorded a few times. V gene TRBV6-1 combines with J gene TRBJ1-1; D remains ambiguous. V dropped 6 bases and J dropped 3 bases, with 5 bases sitting between them. This CDR3 spans 11 amino acids. The germline V gene has CDR1 MNHNS and CDR2 SASEGT. The CDR3 DNA is TGTGCCAGCAGCCTCTACACTGAAGCTTTCTTT. The encoded protein is CASSLYTEAFF.

This clonotype was seen a handful of times. The V call is TRBV5-1, the J call TRBJ1-1; possibly TRBD1 for D (5 bases). CDR1 is SGHRS, CDR2 YFSETQ, per germline. The germline V and J ends were trimmed by 4 bases and 10 bases, with 14 bases remaining between them. This CDR3 is 12 amino acids long. The CDR3 DNA reads TGCGCCAGCAGCCCGGCGGGGGGGAGAGCTTTCTTT. This gives the protein CASSPAGGRAFF.

This clonotype was recorded at least ten times. The chain links TRBV12-3 or TRBV12-4 to TRBJ1-2, with a tentative D call TRBD1 (6 bases). This CDR3 spans 16 amino acids. Trimming removed 0 bases at V and 0 bases at J, with 11 bases between. The CDR3 loop reads CASSLASGAANYGYTF. CDR3 DNA: TGTGCCAGCAGTTTAGCGTCGGGGGCCGCTAACTATGGCTACACCTTC.

This sequence joins TRBV6-5 and TRBJ2-1; TRBD1 agrees at 8 bases. Trimming at V came to 5 bases and at J to 10 bases, leaving 10 bases not matched to a gene. The CDR3 extends over 14 amino acids. CDR1 is MNHEY, CDR2 SVGAGI, per germline. DNA of the CDR3: TGTGCCAGCAGTCCGCGACAGGGGTCTGGAGAGCAGTTCTTC. It yields the protein CASSPRQGSGEQFF.

The rearrangement joins TRBV4-1 to TRBJ1-1; D unclear. CDR3 length: 15 amino acids. CDR1 is MGHRA, CDR2 YSYEKL, per germline. Trimming pared 3 bases from V and 7 bases from J, leaving 18 bases between. In DNA, the CDR3 is TGCGCCAGCAGCCATCCCGGTGCAACTACTTTTGAAGCTTTCTTT. Residues: CASSHPGATTFEAFF.

The genes are TRBV12-3 or TRBV12-4 and TRBJ1-4; a weak D match, TRBD1 (5 bases). V was shortened by 4 bases and J by 6 bases, with 12 bases between the two germline ends. The CDR3 is 14 residues long. The CDR3 bases are TGTGCCAGCAGTTATGACAGCTGGGATGAAAAACTGTTTTTT. This gives the protein CASSYDSWDEKLFF.

This chain connects TRBV12-3 or TRBV12-4 to TRBJ1-3, with no clear D. V lost 3 bases, J lost 3 bases, and 12 bases lay in between. The CDR3 contains 15 residues. The DNA for the CDR3 is TGTGCCAGCAGTTTGTGGGGTTCTGGTGGAAACACCATATATTTT. Residues: CASSLWGSGGNTIYF.

This chain uses TRBV5-1 with TRBJ1-1, with D perhaps TRBD1 (5 bases). Germline V lookup: CDR1 SGHRS, CDR2 YFSETQ. There are 13 residues in the CDR3. V gave up 5 bases and J gave up 1 base, with 9 bases separating them. CDR3 sequence: CASRGGTNTEAFF. CDR3 bases: TGCGCCAGCAGGGGGGGTACGAACACTGAAGCTTTCTTT.